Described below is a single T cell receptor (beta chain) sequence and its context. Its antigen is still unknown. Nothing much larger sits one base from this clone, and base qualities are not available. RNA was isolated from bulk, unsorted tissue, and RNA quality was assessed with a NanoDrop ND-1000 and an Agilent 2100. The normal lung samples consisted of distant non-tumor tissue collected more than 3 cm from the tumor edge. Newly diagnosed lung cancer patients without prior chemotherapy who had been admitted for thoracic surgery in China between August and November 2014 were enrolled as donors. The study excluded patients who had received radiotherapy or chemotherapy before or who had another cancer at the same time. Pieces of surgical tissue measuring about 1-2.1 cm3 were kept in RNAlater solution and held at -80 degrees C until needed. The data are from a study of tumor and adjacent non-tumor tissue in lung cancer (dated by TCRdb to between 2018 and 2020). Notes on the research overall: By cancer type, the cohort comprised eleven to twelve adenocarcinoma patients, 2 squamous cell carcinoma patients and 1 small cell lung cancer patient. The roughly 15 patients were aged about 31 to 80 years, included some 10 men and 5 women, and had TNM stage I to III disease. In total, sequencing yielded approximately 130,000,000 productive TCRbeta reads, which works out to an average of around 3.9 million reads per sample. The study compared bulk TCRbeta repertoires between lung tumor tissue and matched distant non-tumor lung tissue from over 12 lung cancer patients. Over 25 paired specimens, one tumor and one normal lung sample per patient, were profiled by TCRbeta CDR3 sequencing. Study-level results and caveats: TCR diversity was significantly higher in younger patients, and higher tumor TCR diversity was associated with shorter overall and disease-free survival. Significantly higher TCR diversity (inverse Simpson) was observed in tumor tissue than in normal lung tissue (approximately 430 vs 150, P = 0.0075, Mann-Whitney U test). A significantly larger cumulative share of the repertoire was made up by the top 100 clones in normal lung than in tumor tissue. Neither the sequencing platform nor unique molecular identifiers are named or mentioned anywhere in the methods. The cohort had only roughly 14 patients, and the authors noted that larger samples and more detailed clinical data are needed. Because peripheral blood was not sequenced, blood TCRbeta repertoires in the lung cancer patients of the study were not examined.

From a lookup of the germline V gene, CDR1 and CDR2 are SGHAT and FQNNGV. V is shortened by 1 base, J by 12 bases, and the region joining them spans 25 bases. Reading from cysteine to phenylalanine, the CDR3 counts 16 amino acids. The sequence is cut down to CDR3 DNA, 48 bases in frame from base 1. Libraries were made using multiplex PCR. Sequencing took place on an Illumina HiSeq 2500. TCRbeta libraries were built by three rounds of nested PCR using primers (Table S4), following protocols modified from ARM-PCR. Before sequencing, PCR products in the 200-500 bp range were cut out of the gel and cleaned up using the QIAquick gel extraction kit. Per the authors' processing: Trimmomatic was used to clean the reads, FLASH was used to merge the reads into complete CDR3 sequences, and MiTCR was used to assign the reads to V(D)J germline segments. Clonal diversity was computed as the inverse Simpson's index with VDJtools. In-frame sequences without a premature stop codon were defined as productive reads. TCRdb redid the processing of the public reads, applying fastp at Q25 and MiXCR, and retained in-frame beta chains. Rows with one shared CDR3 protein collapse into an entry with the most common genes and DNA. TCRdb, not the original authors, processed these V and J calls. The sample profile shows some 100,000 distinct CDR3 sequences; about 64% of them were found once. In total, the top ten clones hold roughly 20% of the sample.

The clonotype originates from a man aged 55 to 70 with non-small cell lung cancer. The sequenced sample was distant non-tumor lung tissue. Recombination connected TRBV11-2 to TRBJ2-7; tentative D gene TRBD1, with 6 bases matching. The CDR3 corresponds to CASSLGDRTEGDKRYF. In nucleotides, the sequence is TGTGCCAGCAGCTTAGGTGATCGGACTGAAGGGGACAAGCGGTACTTC.